Listed below are T cell receptor beta chains from one sample, sequenced in a study of blood T cell repertoires in COVID-19. The protocol was immunoSEQ multiplex PCR, while the TCRdb copy is restricted to in-frame clones and leaves out a portion. The sample holds about 360,000 clones, 88% seen once. The sequencing input was PBMCs or T cells enriched from blood (not recorded which). These receptors were obtained from a woman aged 35 to 49 with acute COVID-19. Each CDR3 is given with its conserved first and last residue. A D gene is named only where the DNA matches it firmly. Rows give clone size only sometimes, using once, few, many, or a class for an expanded clone.

d_call: NA
clone_size: NA
j_call: TRBJ1-2
v_call: TRBV27
cdr3_nt: TGTGCCAGCAGTTCCGGGGGGGGGAACTATGGCTACACCTTC
cdr3_aa: CASSSGGGNYGYTF

d_call: TRBD1
clone_size: NA
j_call: TRBJ1-2
v_call: TRBV6-4
cdr3_nt: TGTGCCAGCAGTGAAACAACAGGGGGCGCGGGAGGCTACACCTTC
cdr3_aa: CASSETTGGAGGYTF

d_call: NA
clone_size: NA
j_call: TRBJ1-1
v_call: TRBV25-1
cdr3_nt: TGTGCCAGCAGTGATCCCACCCCGGGTACTGAAGCTTTCTTT
cdr3_aa: CASSDPTPGTEAFF

d_call: TRBD1
clone_size: once
j_call: TRBJ2-7
v_call: TRBV2
cdr3_nt: TGTGCCAGCAGTGAGGGGACAGGCGCGCGGAAGTACTTC
cdr3_aa: CASSEGTGARKYF

d_call: TRBD1
clone_size: NA
j_call: TRBJ1-1
v_call: TRBV3-1/TRBV3-2
cdr3_nt: TGTGCCAGCAGCCAAGGTCCGGACAGGGGGAACACTGAAGCTTTCTTT
cdr3_aa: CASSQGPDRGNTEAFF

d_call: NA
clone_size: NA
j_call: TRBJ2-1
v_call: TRBV5-1
cdr3_nt: TGCGCCAGCAGCTTGGTCGAAGGGGCAGGGCAGTTCTTC
cdr3_aa: CASSLVEGAGQFF

d_call: NA
clone_size: NA
j_call: TRBJ1-6
v_call: TRBV25-1
cdr3_nt: TGTGCCAGCAGTGACCGGATGGCAGGCGGGGAATCACCCCTCCACTTT
cdr3_aa: CASSDRMAGGESPLHF

d_call: NA
clone_size: once
j_call: TRBJ1-2
v_call: TRBV5-1
cdr3_nt: TGCGCCAGCAGCTTGGCCCCGTATCAGGGGAACTATGGCTACACCTTC
cdr3_aa: CASSLAPYQGNYGYTF

d_call: NA
clone_size: NA
j_call: TRBJ1-5
v_call: TRBV4-1
cdr3_nt: TGCGCCAGCAGCCAAGAAGTGGGCCAGGGAAATCAGCCCCAGCATTTT
cdr3_aa: CASSQEVGQGNQPQHF

d_call: NA
clone_size: few
j_call: TRBJ1-2
v_call: TRBV2
cdr3_nt: TGTGCCAGCAGTGAGGGCAGGGTATATGGCTACACCTTC
cdr3_aa: CASSEGRVYGYTF

d_call: TRBD2
clone_size: NA
j_call: TRBJ2-1
v_call: TRBV24-1
cdr3_nt: TGTGCCACCACTAGCGGCTTGTACAATGAGCAGTTCTTC
cdr3_aa: CATTSGLYNEQFF

d_call: TRBD1
clone_size: few
j_call: TRBJ2-2
v_call: TRBV6-5
cdr3_nt: TGTGCCAGCAATTTTGGACAGGGGAACACCGGGGAGCTGTTTTTT
cdr3_aa: CASNFGQGNTGELFF

d_call: TRBD1
clone_size: NA
j_call: TRBJ2-7
v_call: TRBV11-2
cdr3_nt: TGTGCCAGCAGATCCGGGACAGGGGGCCGTTACGAGCAGTACTTC
cdr3_aa: CASRSGTGGRYEQYF

d_call: NA
clone_size: NA
j_call: TRBJ2-7
v_call: TRBV6-1
cdr3_nt: TGTGCCAGCAGTGCCGTTACCGGTGGTAGATCCTACGAGCAGTACTTC
cdr3_aa: CASSAVTGGRSYEQYF

d_call: NA
clone_size: NA
j_call: TRBJ1-4
v_call: TRBV19
cdr3_nt: TGTGCCAGTAGTATAGATCCGGCATCAGGAAAACTGTTTTTT
cdr3_aa: CASSIDPASGKLFF

d_call: NA
clone_size: once
j_call: TRBJ2-7
v_call: TRBV6-5
cdr3_nt: TGTGCCAGCAGCAGCCCAGGGATCGAGCAGTACTTC
cdr3_aa: CASSSPGIEQYF

d_call: NA
clone_size: NA
j_call: TRBJ1-2
v_call: TRBV30
cdr3_nt: TGTGCCTGGACACCGGGTGGATATGGCTACACCTTC
cdr3_aa: CAWTPGGYGYTF